A selection of T cell receptor beta chains follows, all from one sample in a study of read filtering for tumor transcriptome and immune sequencing. TCRdb redid the calling of the reads with MiXCR, one entry per CDR3 protein. The table includes about 40,000 distinct CDR3 sequences, about an eighth detected once. Input material: a population of CD138-negative cells sorted from bone marrow. The receptors here all came from a donor at least 40 years old with multiple myeloma. Both conserved end residues are part of each CDR3. A D gene is named only where the DNA matches it firmly. Size is omitted from some rows. Given values are once, few, many or a class for expanded clones.

TRBJ2-3 | . | TRBV19 | many | CASSMGGATTDTQYF | TGTGCCAGTAGTATGGGGGGGGCGACCACAGATACGCAGTATTTT
TRBJ2-5 | TRBD1 | TRBV5-6 | . | CASSLTGAPGETQYF | TGTGCCAGCAGCTTGACAGGGGCGCCCGGAGAGACCCAGTACTTC
TRBJ2-2 | . | TRBV7-7 | . | CASSPALTGELFF | TGTGCTAGCAGCCCTGCATTAACCGGGGAGCTGTTTTTT
TRBJ2-1 | TRBD2 | TRBV6-2/TRBV6-3 | few | CASSRHIWREGRYEQFF | TGCGCCAGCAGTCGACATATCTGGCGGGAGGGCCGATATGAGCAGTTCTTC
TRBJ2-7 | . | TRBV5-1 | . | CASSLASSSYEQYF | TGCGCCAGCAGCTTGGCGAGCAGCTCCTACGAGCAGTACTTC
TRBJ2-7 | . | TRBV20-1 | many | CSAGWTTYEQYF | TGCAGTGCCGGGTGGACCACCTACGAGCAGTACTTC
TRBJ2-3 | TRBD2 | TRBV29-1 | many | CSVEGASGRSDTQYF | TGCAGCGTGGAGGGGGCTAGCGGGAGATCAGATACGCAGTATTTT
TRBJ2-3 | TRBD2 | TRBV7-9 | many | CANGTSGSTDTQYF | TGTGCCAACGGGACTAGCGGATCCACAGATACGCAGTATTTT
TRBJ2-1 | TRBD2 | TRBV20-1 | many | CSASRREIYNEQFF | TGCAGTGCCAGCCGGCGGGAGATCTACAATGAGCAGTTCTTC
TRBJ2-1 | TRBD1 | TRBV5-1 | few | CASSEGQSYNEQFF | TGCGCCAGCAGCGAGGGACAGTCCTACAATGAGCAGTTCTTC
TRBJ2-3 | . | TRBV6-1 | many | CASRITDTQYF | TGTGCCAGCAGAATCACGGATACGCAGTATTTT
TRBJ1-1 | . | TRBV4-2 | . | CASSQGVSDTEAFF | TGTGCCAGCAGCCAAGGAGTCTCGGACACTGAAGCTTTCTTT
TRBJ2-7 | . | TRBV7-9 | many | CASSLGPDEQYF | TGTGCCAGCAGCTTAGGACCCGACGAGCAGTACTTC
TRBJ2-5 | . | TRBV20-1 | few | CSAREPAGGRETQYF | TGCAGTGCTAGAGAACCGGCAGGGGGGAGAGAGACCCAGTACTTC
TRBJ1-6 | . | TRBV5-4 | . | CASRSSTDSTEAVF | TGTGCCAGCAGGTCATCGACAGATAGTACTGAAGCTGTCTTT
TRBJ2-2 | TRBD2 | TRBV30 | . | CAWMVLAGPNTGELFF | TGTGCCTGGATGGTCCTAGCGGGACCGAACACCGGGGAGCTGTTTTTT
TRBJ2-1 | TRBD2 | TRBV7-2 | many | CASSSALAAHYNEQFF | TGTGCCAGCAGCTCCGCTCTAGCGGCTCACTACAATGAGCAGTTCTTC
TRBJ2-1 | . | TRBV23-1 | many | CASRSSGVRNEQFF | TGCGCCAGCCGATCCTCGGGGGTACGCAATGAGCAGTTCTTC
TRBJ1-5 | TRBD1 | TRBV20-1 | many | CSAHSFQGAVGNQPQHF | TGCAGTGCCCACTCCTTTCAGGGGGCGGTTGGCAATCAGCCCCAGCATTTT
TRBJ1-2 | . | TRBV11-2 | . | CASSFEGNPNYGYTF | TGTGCCAGCAGCTTCGAAGGAAACCCTAACTATGGCTACACCTTC
TRBJ2-3 | . | TRBV30 | many | CAWSVGDSGDTQYF | TGTGCCTGGAGTGTAGGTGACTCGGGAGATACGCAGTATTTT
TRBJ1-6 | TRBD1 | TRBV27 | many | CASSSGTGGNNSPLHF | TGTGCCAGCAGTTCTGGGACAGGGGGAAATAATTCACCCCTCCACTTT
TRBJ1-5 | . | TRBV24-1 | many | CATSVAGRGDQPQHF | TGTGCCACCAGTGTGGCGGGGCGAGGTGATCAGCCCCAGCATTTT
TRBJ1-2 | TRBD1 | TRBV19 | many | CASSMGQGSGYTF | TGTGCCAGTAGTATGGGACAGGGATCTGGCTACACCTTC
TRBJ2-1 | . | TRBV27 | many | CASSLRGYNEQFF | TGTGCCAGCAGTTTGAGGGGCTACAATGAGCAGTTCTTC
TRBJ2-2 | . | TRBV2 | many | CASRGGLSGTGELFF | TGTGCCAGCAGGGGGGGGCTCAGCGGCACCGGGGAGCTGTTTTTT
TRBJ2-5 | . | TRBV24-1 | few | CATSDSRRVQGTQYF | TGTGCCACCAGTGATTCGAGAAGGGTACAAGGGACCCAGTACTTC
TRBJ2-1 | . | TRBV5-1 | many | CASSLDIYNEQFF | TGTGCCAGCAGCCTAGACATTTACAATGAGCAGTTCTTC
TRBJ2-7 | . | TRBV7-8 | . | CASSFMGVGEQYF | TGTGCCAGCAGCTTCATGGGAGTGGGCGAGCAGTACTTC
TRBJ1-5 | TRBD1 | TRBV19 | many | CASKGNRGSNQPQHF | TGTGCCAGTAAGGGGAACAGGGGGAGCAATCAGCCCCAGCATTTT
TRBJ1-2 | . | TRBV12-3/TRBV12-4 | many | CASSFNRVDGYTF | TGTGCCAGCAGTTTCAACCGGGTTGATGGCTACACCTTC
TRBJ1-1 | . | TRBV20-1 | few | CSAREKRVTNTEAFF | TGCAGTGCTAGAGAGAAAAGGGTCACCAACACTGAAGCTTTCTTT
TRBJ2-6 | TRBD1 | TRBV28 | . | CACSAGGAGANVLTF | TGTGCCTGCAGCGCAGGGGGCGCAGGGGCCAACGTCCTGACTTTC
TRBJ2-5 | TRBD2 | TRBV5-5 | many | CASSLGSGRFSETQYF | TGTGCCAGCAGCTTGGGGAGCGGGAGATTTTCGGAGACCCAGTACTTC
TRBJ1-1 | . | TRBV3-1 | . | CAGTGIPGADTEAFF | TGTGCCGGCACAGGGATCCCGGGGGCGGATACTGAAGCTTTCTTT
TRBJ1-1 | . | TRBV19 | many | CASRSGYSEAFF | TGTGCCAGTCGCTCAGGTTACAGCGAAGCTTTCTTT
TRBJ2-7 | TRBD1 | TRBV5-1 | many | CASSFTPGQKYEQYF | TGCGCCAGCAGCTTTACCCCGGGACAGAAGTACGAGCAGTACTTC
TRBJ2-2 | . | TRBV6-5 | . | CASSYSRTTGELFF | TGTGCCAGCAGTTACTCGAGGACTACCGGGGAGCTGTTTTTT
TRBJ2-1 | TRBD2 | TRBV7-8 | . | CASSLARTSDYNEQFF | TGTGCCAGCAGCTTAGCACGGACTAGCGACTACAATGAGCAGTTCTTC
TRBJ1-4 | TRBD1 | TRBV25-1 | many | CASSEPTGKAEKLFF | TGTGCCAGCAGTGAACCGACAGGGAAGGCCGAAAAACTGTTTTTT
TRBJ1-1 | . | TRBV6-4 | many | CASSEGPAFMNTEAFF | TGTGCCAGCAGTGAGGGGCCGGCTTTTATGAACACTGAAGCTTTCTTT
TRBJ1-5 | TRBD1 | TRBV29-1 | many | CSVTLLQGGNQPQHF | TGCAGCGTTACCCTGCTACAGGGGGGTAATCAGCCCCAGCATTTT
TRBJ2-3 | TRBD2 | TRBV20-1 | many | CSASLGTSSSYTDTQYF | TGCAGTGCTAGCCTAGGGACTAGCTCGTCCTACACAGATACGCAGTATTTT
TRBJ2-2 | . | TRBV28 | few | CASTTPSSGELFF | TGTGCCAGCACCACTCCCAGCTCCGGGGAGCTGTTTTTT
TRBJ2-2 | TRBD1 | TRBV20-1 | many | CSARETGQGYLSLFF | TGCAGTGCTAGGGAAACGGGACAGGGGTATTTAAGCTTGTTTTTT
TRBJ2-7 | TRBD1 | TRBV6-5 | many | CASFRGQGREQYF | TGTGCCAGTTTCCGGGGACAGGGCCGCGAGCAGTACTTC
TRBJ1-5 | TRBD1 | TRBV12-3/TRBV12-4 | many | CASRTTGGGSQPQHF | TGTGCCAGCAGGACAACAGGGGGAGGAAGTCAGCCCCAGCATTTT
TRBJ2-7 | . | TRBV4-2 | . | CASRSTETSAYEQYF | TGTGCCAGCCGATCGACGGAGACCTCCGCCTACGAGCAGTACTTC
TRBJ2-2 | . | TRBV28 | many | CASTEAGAGGELFF | TGTGCCAGCACCGAAGCAGGGGCCGGCGGGGAGCTGTTTTTT
TRBJ2-1 | . | TRBV20-1 | many | CSAVARLNSYNEQFF | TGCAGTGCGGTAGCGCGGCTGAACTCCTACAATGAGCAGTTCTTC
TRBJ1-1 | TRBD1 | TRBV24-1 | many | CATSRTGDLNTEAFF | TGTGCCACCAGCCGGACAGGCGACCTCAACACTGAAGCTTTCTTT
TRBJ2-3 | TRBD2 | TRBV20-1 | . | CSASEREEWGDTQYF | TGCAGTGCTTCAGAACGGGAGGAATGGGGAGATACGCAGTATTTT
TRBJ2-1 | . | TRBV11-2 | many | CASSLALFSWDEQFF | TGTGCCAGCAGCTTAGCTTTGTTCAGTTGGGATGAGCAGTTCTTC
TRBJ2-1 | TRBD2 | TRBV30 | many | CAWSGLAPNEQFF | TGTGCCTGGAGTGGACTAGCGCCCAATGAGCAGTTCTTC
TRBJ1-5 | . | TRBV4-3 | . | CASSQERKGRGNQPQHF | TGCGCCAGCAGCCAAGAGCGGAAGGGAAGAGGCAATCAGCCCCAGCATTTT